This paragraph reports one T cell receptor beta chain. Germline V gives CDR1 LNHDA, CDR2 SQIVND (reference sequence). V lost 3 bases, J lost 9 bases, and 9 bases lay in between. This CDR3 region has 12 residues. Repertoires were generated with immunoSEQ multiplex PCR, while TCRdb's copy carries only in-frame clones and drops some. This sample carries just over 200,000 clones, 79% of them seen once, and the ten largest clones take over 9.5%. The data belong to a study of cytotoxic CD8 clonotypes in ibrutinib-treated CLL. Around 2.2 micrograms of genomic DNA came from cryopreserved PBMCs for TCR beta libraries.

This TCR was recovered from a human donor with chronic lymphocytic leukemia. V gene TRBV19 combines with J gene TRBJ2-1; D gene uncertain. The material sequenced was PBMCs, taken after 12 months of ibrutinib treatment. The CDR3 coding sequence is TGTGCCAGTAGTATCTTCGGTACTGAGCAGTTCTTC. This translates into CASSIFGTEQFF.